The clone carrying this T cell receptor (beta chain) showed up just a few times. Antigen: not known. These data originate in a study of blood T cells in healthy people across ages. Findings and caveats of the study: A roughly linear fall in TCR beta diversity per million T cells was seen with increasing age. The long-lived group displayed more naive CD4+ cells, plus higher diversity, than the aged donors did.

The authors ran a second PCR of 7 to 11 cycles using a sample-barcoded 5' primer and a J-beta primer mix. One entry per CDR3 protein results from TCRdb running MiXCR on the 5' RACE reads. This table has around 1.5 million distinct CDR3 sequences, around 39% appearing once. The sequence came from a woman between 18 and 29 years old in good health. The sample was blood.

CDR3 in amino acids: CASSEGASGNNEQFF. In nucleotides, the CDR3 is TGTGCCAGCAGCGAGGGGGCTAGCGGCAACAATGAGCAGTTCTTC. The V and J genes are TRBV21-1 and TRBJ2-1; the D call of TRBD2 is as the table states it, not checked on the DNA. TRBV21-1 is a known pseudogene. The CDR3 extends over 15 amino acids.